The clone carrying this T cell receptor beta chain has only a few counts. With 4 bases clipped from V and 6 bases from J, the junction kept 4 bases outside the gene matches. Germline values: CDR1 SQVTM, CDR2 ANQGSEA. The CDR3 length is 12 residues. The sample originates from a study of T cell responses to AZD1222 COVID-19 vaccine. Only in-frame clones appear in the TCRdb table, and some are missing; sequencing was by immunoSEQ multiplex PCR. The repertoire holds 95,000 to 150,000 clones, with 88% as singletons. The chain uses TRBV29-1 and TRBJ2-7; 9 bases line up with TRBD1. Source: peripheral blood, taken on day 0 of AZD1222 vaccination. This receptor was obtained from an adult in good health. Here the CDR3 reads CSVGWGQGEQYF. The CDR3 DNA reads TGCAGCGTTGGGTGGGGACAGGGCGAGCAGTACTTC.